This T cell receptor (beta chain) was documented in a study of blood T cell repertoires in COVID-19. Turning to the study itself: Acute-phase and convalescent COVID-19 samples originated in the United States, Italy and Spain. PBMCs, B-cell-depleted T cells, or T cells provided the cDNA or gDNA that made up the material.

This clone came up a few times. Repertoires were generated with immunoSEQ multiplex PCR, while TCRdb's copy carries only in-frame clones and drops some. The profile shows about 80,000 clones, around 80% of them singletons. The clonotype comes from a man older than 75 with acute or convalescent COVID-19. The specimen sequenced was peripheral blood.

The CDR3 is CASSPNSQGPTYEQYF. CDR3 bases: TGTGCCAGCTCACCGAATTCGCAGGGGCCAACCTACGAGCAGTACTTC. J is TRBJ2-7 and V is TRBV18; possible D gene TRBD1, 6 bases. CDR3 length: 16 residues. V shed 3 bases and J shed 2 bases, with 17 bases lying between them. Per the germline V gene, CDR1 is KGHSH and CDR2 is LQKENI.